A single sample is the source of the 25 T cell receptor beta chains below, sequenced in a study of CD8+CD57+ T cells in acquired aplastic anemia. Those patients picked for sequencing had displayed CD8+CD57+ cell expansion on flow cytometry. Researchers used genomic DNA as the template to profile TCR beta VDJ and CDR3. TCRdb redid the calling of the reads with MiXCR, one entry per CDR3 protein. This table holds 80,000 or so distinct CDR3 sequences, 70% found once. The sample consisted of sorted CD4+, CD8+, or CD8+CD57+ T cells (not recorded which) from PBMCs. The source is a human donor with aplastic anemia.

Note on this clonotype: One end of the junction varies from germline; a read error may be responsible. The chain is built from TRBV20-1 and TRBJ2-3; 8 positions match TRBD2. There are 13 residues in the CDR3. CDR1 and CDR2 from the germline V gene are DFQATT and SNEGSKA (reference sequence). The CDR3, as DNA: TGCAGTGCCACCGGGGGGGCGAGGGATATGCAGTATTTT. Protein sequence: CSATGGARDMQYF.

The rearrangement links TRBV20-1 to TRBJ2-7; a weak D match, TRBD1 (5 bases). With 2 bases removed from V and 1 base from J, the gap between germline ends came to 12 bases. The CDR3 spans 14 residues. Germline CDR1 and CDR2: DFQATT and SNEGSKA (reference sequence). The CDR3 here is CSARPSDRSYEQYF. As DNA, the CDR3 is TGCAGTGCTAGACCATCAGACAGATCCTACGAGCAGTACTTC.

The chain joins TRBV10-2 to TRBJ1-6, with TRBD1 matching over 11 bases. Germline CDR1 WSHSY, CDR2 SAAADI. Germline trimming cut 8 bases from V and 9 bases from J; bases unmatched to any gene: 3. The CDR3 consists of 13 residues. Here the CDR3 reads CASLGQGGSPLHF. In nucleotides, the CDR3 is TGCGCCAGCCTGGGACAGGGGGGTTCACCCCTCCACTTT.

The chain links TRBV5-6 to TRBJ2-2; the match to TRBD2 covers 8 bases. The CDR3 has 14 residues. Looked up from germline, CDR1 is SGHDT and CDR2 is YYEEEE. The J segment lost 2 bases and the V segment lost 7 bases, leaving 4 bases of the junction unmatched. The DNA for the CDR3 is TGTGCCAGCCGGGGGGGGGTCAACACCGGGGAGCTGTTTTTT. Encoded protein: CASRGGVNTGELFF. Combining the CDR3 with reference TRBV5-6 and TRBJ2-2 gives the whole variable domain DAGVTQSPTHLIKTRGQQVTLRCSPKSGHDTVSWYQQALGQGPQFIFQYYEEEERQRGNFPDRFSGHQFPNYSSELNVNALLLGDSALYLCASRGGVNTGELFFGEGSRLTVL.

The genes are TRBV7-9 and TRBJ1-5; D is perhaps TRBD1 (5 bases). CDR1 and CDR2 (germline): SEHNR, FQNEAQ (reference sequence). Trimming took off 5 bases at V and 5 bases at J, with 10 bases between the two ends. The CDR3 sequence is 13 residues long. CDR3 protein: CASSPQGDQPQHF. The CDR3 DNA is TGTGCCAGCAGCCCCCAGGGAGATCAGCCCCAGCATTTT.

As DNA, the CDR3 is TGTGCCATCAGTGAGTTGGGTGGCCAGGAGCAGTTCTTC. Its protein is CAISELGGQEQFF. This rearrangement joins TRBV10-3 to TRBJ2-1; D remains ambiguous. Trimming removed 1 base from V and 10 bases from J, with 11 bases in between. This CDR3 region has 13 residues. The V gene's germline CDR1 is ENHRY and CDR2 SYGVKD.

J is TRBJ2-7 and V is TRBV19, with no clear D. The CDR3 totals 15 residues. Deletions cut 6 bases from V and 4 bases from J, with 19 bases between. CDR1 is LNHDA and CDR2 is SQIVND in the germline V gene (reference sequence). CDR3 sequence: CASSLTELGEYEQYF. The CDR3 coding sequence is TGTGCCAGTAGCCTGACCGAACTTGGTGAATACGAGCAGTACTTC.

The chain recombines TRBV25-1 with TRBJ1-2; TRBD1 might be the D (5 bases). This CDR3 is built from 15 residues. V dropped 4 bases and J dropped 7 bases, with 19 bases sitting between them. Germline assignment: CDR1 MGHDK and CDR2 SYGVNS. The chain's CDR3 is CASSAGGEGKGGYTF. The CDR3 bases are TGTGCCAGCAGTGCCGGGGGGGAAGGGAAAGGTGGCTACACCTTC.

The genes are TRBV11-2 and TRBJ2-2; tentatively, D is TRBD1 (6 bases). From germline, CDR1 is SGHAT and CDR2 FQNNGV. The V end was cut by 5 bases, the J end by 2 bases, with 21 bases between. The length of the CDR3 is 18 residues. The CDR3, as DNA: TGTGCCAGCAGCCCCATCGCCGCCAGGGGCCCCAACACCGGGGAGCTGTTTTTT. Its protein product is CASSPIAARGPNTGELFF.

The rearrangement joins TRBV19 to TRBJ2-7; 12 positions agree with TRBD1. V lost 4 bases and J lost 6; bases outside the gene matches: 7. Germline CDR1 LNHDA, CDR2 SQIVND (reference sequence). This CDR3 is 15 amino acids long. The CDR3 DNA is TGTGCCAGTAGTAGTGTGGGGACAGGGGGCTTCGAGCAGTACTTC. This translates into CASSSVGTGGFEQYF.

The rearrangement links TRBV10-3 to TRBJ1-1; possibly TRBD1 for D (5 bases). CDR1 is ENHRY and CDR2 is SYGVKD in the germline V gene. The V gene lost 5 bases and the J gene lost 2 bases, with 6 bases spanning the gap. This CDR3 has 12 residues. The DNA for the CDR3 is TGTGCCATCAGTTGGGACAACACTGAAGCTTTCTTT. Protein: CAISWDNTEAFF.

The chain has TRBV20-1 and TRBJ2-1; D is unclear. The CDR3 totals 12 residues. V dropped 2 bases and J dropped 6 bases, with 8 bases sitting between them. Germline CDR1 is DFQATT and CDR2 is SNEGSKA (reference sequence). Here the CDR3 reads CSARLRLNEQFF. The CDR3 region has the DNA TGCAGTGCTAGACTCAGGCTCAATGAGCAGTTCTTC.

The chain joins TRBV6-1 to TRBJ1-2, with 7 bases matching TRBD1. J lost 11 bases, V lost 5 bases, and 8 bases had no gene match. The germline CDR1 and CDR2 sequences are MNHNS and SASEGT. The CDR3 totals 12 residues. The CDR3 DNA sequence: TGTGCCAGCAGTCGCTACAGGGGTGGATACACCTTC. It codes for CASSRYRGGYTF.

A note on this clonotype: The CDR3 carries no conserved terminal phenylalanine or tryptophan, so it likely arises from a read error. The chain recombines TRBV20-1 with TRBJ1-6; D might be TRBD1 (5 bases). Trimming took off 1 base at V and 6 bases at J, with 7 bases between the two ends. From germline, CDR1 is DFQATT and CDR2 SNEGSKA (reference sequence). CDR3 length: 13 residues. CDR3 residues: CSARGTPNSPLHS. DNA for the CDR3: TGCAGTGCTAGAGGGACACCTAATTCACCCCTCCACTCT.

In this sample, this clonotype turned up a few times. An end of the junction differs from the germline gene, which may be a read error. J is TRBJ1-2 and V is TRBV10-3; D is ambiguous. The CDR3 consists of 15 residues. Germline CDR1 and CDR2: ENHRY and SYGVKD. DNA of the CDR3: TGTGCCATCAGTGATATGGCAGGAGAGTACTATGGCTACACTTTC. Protein: CAISDMAGEYYGYTF.

This clonotype came up many times. The CDR3 bases are TGTGCCAGCAGTTCCTCGGGGGGTGGTGAGACCCAGTACTTC. Its protein is CASSSSGGGETQYF. The chain combines TRBV12-3 or TRBV12-4 with TRBJ2-5, with 7 bases that match TRBD2. This CDR3 region has 14 residues. V dropped 4 bases and J dropped 5; count of bases not matched to a gene: 7.

The chain employs TRBV19 and TRBJ1-2, with a weak D call TRBD1 (5 bases). The CDR3 is made up of 16 amino acids. Germline-derived CDR1 and CDR2 are LNHDA and SQIVND (reference sequence). V dropped 6 bases and J dropped 4 bases, with 21 bases sitting between them. This CDR3 reads CASSPGPTPRAYGYTF. As DNA, the CDR3 is TGTGCCAGTAGCCCGGGACCCACGCCGCGAGCCTATGGCTACACCTTC.

This clonotype was seen only a few times. The chain carries TRBV12-3 or TRBV12-4 and TRBJ2-1; possibly TRBD2 for D (6 bases). Deletions cut 3 bases from V and 8 bases from J, with 26 bases between. The CDR3 extends over 18 amino acids. The CDR3 sequence: CASSFPQSWREVNDEQFF. CDR3 in DNA: TGTGCCAGCAGTTTCCCTCAGTCCTGGAGGGAAGTCAACGATGAGCAGTTCTTC.

The chain recombines TRBV7-9 with TRBJ1-2; D gene uncertain. Germline V gene data show CDR1 as SEHNR and CDR2 as FQNEAQ (reference sequence). Trimming removed 4 bases at V and 2 bases at J, with 5 bases between. The CDR3 has 12 residues. The CDR3 spells CASSSINYGYTF. The CDR3 nucleotides read TGTGCCAGCAGCTCAATCAACTATGGCTACACCTTC.

V is TRBV19 and J is TRBJ1-1, with a tentative D call TRBD1 (6 bases). CDR1 and CDR2 (germline): LNHDA, SQIVND (reference sequence). Trimming stripped 3 bases from V and 2 bases from J, with 16 bases between. The CDR3 loop spans 16 amino acids. The CDR3 region is CASSIMTGVLNTEAFF. CDR3 nucleotide sequence: TGTGCCAGTAGTATTATGACAGGAGTCTTAAACACTGAAGCTTTCTTT. The variable domain in full, with the rest retrieved from reference TRBV19 and TRBJ1-1, is DGGITQSPKYLFRKEGQNVTLSCEQNLNHDAMYWYRQDPGQGLRLIYYSQIVNDFQKGDIAEGYSVSREKKESFPLTVTSAQKNPTAFYLCASSIMTGVLNTEAFFGQGTRLTVV.

The V call is TRBV10-3, the J call TRBJ2-1; 9 nucleotides align to TRBD1. Germline assignment: CDR1 ENHRY and CDR2 SYGVKD. With 5 bases clipped from V and 6 bases from J, the junction kept 11 bases outside the gene matches. The CDR3 runs to 16 residues. CDR3 amino acids: CAISHDRQGGSNEQFF. The CDR3 region has the DNA TGTGCCATCAGTCACGATCGACAGGGGGGAAGCAATGAGCAGTTCTTC.

The rearrangement uses TRBV11-2 and TRBJ2-1; 9 bases are shared with TRBD1. The trim removed 5 bases at V and 4 bases at J, leaving 6 bases unmatched. CDR3 length: 15 amino acids. Per the germline V gene, CDR1 is SGHAT and CDR2 is FQNNGV. The CDR3 loop reads CASSAPGTGYNEQFF. The DNA of the CDR3 is TGTGCCAGCAGCGCGCCCGGGACAGGGTACAATGAGCAGTTCTTC.

Points on this clonotype: In this CDR3 the conserved last residue, phenylalanine or tryptophan, is missing, so a read error is likely. This chain joins TRBV10-3 and TRBJ1-1; 8 bases fit TRBD1. Germline values: CDR1 ENHRY, CDR2 SYGVKD. The CDR3 is 12 amino acids. Unmatched junction bases numbered 2, after V lost 10 bases and J lost 1 base. The CDR3: CATGTGNTEAFV. CDR3 in DNA: TGTGCCACCGGGACAGGGAACACTGAAGCTTTCGTT.

J is TRBJ1-1 and V is TRBV9, with D unresolved. The CDR3 totals 15 residues. Germline CDR1 and CDR2: SGDLS and YYNGEE. V was cut by 0 bases and J by 0 bases, with 9 bases left in between. CDR3 nucleotides: TGTGCCAGCAGCGTAGTGGGGAGTCTGAACACTGAAGCTTTCTTT. Its translation is CASSVVGSLNTEAFF.

This clonotype has just a few counts. CDR3 coding DNA: TGTGCCATCAGTGAGTCGGCCTTGAATGACCGGGAGCAGTACTTC. Amino acid sequence: CAISESALNDREQYF. V is TRBV10-3 and J is TRBJ2-7; D unresolved. CDR3 length: 15 amino acids. From germline, CDR1 is ENHRY and CDR2 SYGVKD. The V end was cut by 0 bases, the J end by 7 bases, with 16 bases between.